The 10 T cell receptor beta chains given below trace back to one sample, sequenced in a study of Graves' ophthalmopathy and Graves' hyperthyroidism. RNA transcripts provided the template for amplifying TCR beta CDR3 regions. Second-round multiplex PCR came after a first-round RT-PCR that employed HTBI primers. MiXCR was run by TCRdb on the multiplex PCR reads, yielding one entry per CDR3 protein. This sample yields 170,000 or so distinct CDR3 sequences, of which roughly 36% are seen a single time; around 8.9% belongs to the top ten. The sample taken for sequencing was peripheral blood. These receptors all come from a young man with Graves' ophthalmopathy.

The chain combines TRBV5-1 with TRBJ2-7; 8 nucleotides match TRBD1. Germline lookup yields CDR1 SGHRS and CDR2 YFSETQ. The CDR3 length is 16 residues. V shed 3 bases, J shed 0 bases, and the junction held 8 bases outside the gene matches. As DNA, the CDR3 is TGCGCCAGCAGCTCGCCCCTTGGGACAGGCTCCTACGAGCAGTACTTC. Residues: CASSSPLGTGSYEQYF.

In this sample, this clonotype turned up many times. This chain joins TRBV5-5 and TRBJ1-1; TRBD1 is a possible D gene (6 bases). CDR3 length: 15 amino acids. The V and J ends lost 2 bases and 2 bases respectively, with 13 bases between them. Looked up from germline, CDR1 is SGHKS and CDR2 is YYEKEE (reference sequence). CDR3 sequence (DNA): TGTGCCAGCAGCTTCCGGGGGGCGGGAAACACTGAAGCTTTCTTT. It encodes CASSFRGAGNTEAFF.

The chain couples TRBV7-8 to TRBJ2-2, with TRBD2 identical over 16 bases. Per the germline V gene, CDR1 is SGHVS and CDR2 is FQNEAQ. J was trimmed by 3 bases and V by 4 bases; bases with no gene match: 2. CDR3 length: 17 residues. CDR3 nucleotides: TGTGCCAGCAGCTCGGGACTAGCGGGGGGGCACACCGGGGAGCTGTTTTTT. This encodes CASSSGLAGGHTGELFF.

J is TRBJ1-1 and V is TRBV12-3 or TRBV12-4, with 10 bases lining up with TRBD1. The CDR3 length is 13 residues. J gave up 6 bases and V 6 bases, and 4 bases lay outside the gene matches. The CDR3 bases are TGTGCCAGCAGCGGGACAGGGGTTTCTGAAGCTTTCTTT. The encoded protein is CASSGTGVSEAFF.

This clonotype was seen a few times. This chain connects TRBV6-2 or TRBV6-3 to TRBJ2-7; 7 bases are a match to TRBD1. The junction had 10 bases not matched to a gene; V was cut back by 3 bases and J by 2 bases. The CDR3 is 16 residues long. Germline loops: CDR1 MNHEY, CDR2 SVGEGT. In DNA form, the CDR3 reads TGTGCCAGCAGTTATCGAACGGACAGGACGGCCTACGAGCAGTACTTC. Encoded protein: CASSYRTDRTAYEQYF.

To note about this clonotype: The germline gene is not matched at one end of the junction; a read error may be the cause. The J gene is TRBJ2-5, the V gene TRBV7-2; no reliable D call. The CDR3 consists of 15 residues. Germline lookup yields CDR1 SGHTA and CDR2 FQGNSA. The CDR3 sequence: CASSVAASPQETQYF. As DNA, the CDR3 is TGTGCCAGCAGCGTAGCTGCATCGCCACAAGAGACCCAGTACTTC.

On this clonotype itself: The junction departs from the called germline gene at one end, perhaps through a read error. The CDR3 DNA is TGTGCCAGCAGCTTAAAGAACGCCGGGGAGCTGTTTTTT. It encodes CASSLKNAGELFF. The V and J genes are TRBV5-6 and TRBJ2-2, with D unresolved. CDR3 size: 13 residues. CDR1 and CDR2 from the germline V gene are SGHDT and YYEEEE. Based on the CDR3 plus reference TRBV5-6 and TRBJ2-2, the full variable domain is DAGVTQSPTHLIKTRGQQVTLRCSPKSGHDTVSWYQQALGQGPQFIFQYYEEEERQRGNFPDRFSGHQFPNYSSELNVNALLLGDSALYLCASSLKNAGELFFGEGSRLTVL.

This clonotype was picked up many times. The chain has TRBV6-5 and TRBJ2-5; possibly TRBD2 for D (5 bases). In germline, CDR1 is MNHEY, CDR2 SVGAGI. The CDR3 spans 15 residues. Deletions cut 2 bases from V and 1 base from J, with 11 bases between. The CDR3 DNA reads TGTGCCAGCAGTTACCGGGGAGAGGGCCAAGAGACCCAGTACTTC. Protein product: CASSYRGEGQETQYF.

This clonotype showed up many times. V gene TRBV20-1 combines with J gene TRBJ2-7, with 9 bases identical to TRBD1. Germline CDR1 reads DFQATT; CDR2 reads SNEGSKA (reference sequence). The CDR3 covers 11 residues. CDR3 DNA: TGCAGTGCTAGAGGGACACAGGGGGCGCAGGTC. Residues: CSARGTQGAQV.

This clonotype was recorded many times. V gene TRBV6-1 combines with J gene TRBJ1-6, with a weak D call TRBD1 (6 bases). The germline gives CDR1 MNHNS, CDR2 SASEGT. The CDR3 consists of 16 residues. Trimming pared 3 bases from V and 10 bases from J, leaving 19 bases between. CDR3 DNA sequence: TGTGCCAGCAGTGAGGGAACCCAGGACAGCCCGTCACCCCTCCACTTT. Protein sequence: CASSEGTQDSPSPLHF.